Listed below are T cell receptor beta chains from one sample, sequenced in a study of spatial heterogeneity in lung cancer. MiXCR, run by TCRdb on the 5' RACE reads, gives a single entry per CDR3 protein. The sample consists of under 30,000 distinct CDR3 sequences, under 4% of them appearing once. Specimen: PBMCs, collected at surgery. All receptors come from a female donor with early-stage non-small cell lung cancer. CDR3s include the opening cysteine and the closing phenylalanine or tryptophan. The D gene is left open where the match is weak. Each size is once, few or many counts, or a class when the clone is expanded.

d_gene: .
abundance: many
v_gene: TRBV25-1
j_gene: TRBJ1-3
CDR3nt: TGTGCCAGCAGTGAGGCAGGGTCTGGAAACACCATATATTTT
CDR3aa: CASSEAGSGNTIYF

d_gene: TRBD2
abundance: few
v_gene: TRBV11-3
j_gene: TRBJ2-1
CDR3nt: TGTGCCAGCAGCCATAGCGGGATGGGCAATGAGCAGTTCTTC
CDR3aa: CASSHSGMGNEQFF

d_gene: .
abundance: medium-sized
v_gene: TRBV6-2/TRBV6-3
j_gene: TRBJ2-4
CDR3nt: TGTGCCAGCTCAAAAGGTTGGGGAAACATTCAGTACTTC
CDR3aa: CASSKGWGNIQYF

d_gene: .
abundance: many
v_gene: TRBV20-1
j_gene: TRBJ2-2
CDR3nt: TGCAGTGCGGATAGGGGACCCAACACCGGGGAGCTGTTTTTT
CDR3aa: CSADRGPNTGELFF

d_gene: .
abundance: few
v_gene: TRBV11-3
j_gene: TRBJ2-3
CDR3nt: TGTGCCAGCAGCTTAGCCCTCGGTAGGGGGGCAGATACGCAGTATTTT
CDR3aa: CASSLALGRGADTQYF

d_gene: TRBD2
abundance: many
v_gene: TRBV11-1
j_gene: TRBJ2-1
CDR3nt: TGTGCCAGCAGCTTAGGGGGACTAGCGGGCCCCAATGAGCAGTTCTTC
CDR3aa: CASSLGGLAGPNEQFF

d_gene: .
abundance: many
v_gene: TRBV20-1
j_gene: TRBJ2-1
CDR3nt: TGCAGTGCTATCGGGGAGAGCTCCTACAATGAGCAGTTCTTC
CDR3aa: CSAIGESSYNEQFF

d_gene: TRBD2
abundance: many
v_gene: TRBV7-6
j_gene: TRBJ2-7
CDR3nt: TGTGCCAGCAGCCCCAGCGGGAGGGGATACTACGAGCAGTACTTC
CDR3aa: CASSPSGRGYYEQYF

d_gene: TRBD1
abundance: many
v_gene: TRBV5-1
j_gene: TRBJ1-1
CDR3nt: TGCGCCAGCAGCTGGACAGGCTGGAACACTGAAGCTTTCTTT
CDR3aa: CASSWTGWNTEAFF

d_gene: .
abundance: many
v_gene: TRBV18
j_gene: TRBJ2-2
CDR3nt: TGTGCCAGCTCACCGAACTTGAACACCGGGGAGCTGTTTTTT
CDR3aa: CASSPNLNTGELFF